This entry is about one T cell receptor beta chain. The CDR3 extends over 13 amino acids. Germline loops: CDR1 SGHTA, CDR2 FQGNSA. Trimming shortened V by 8 bases and J by 4 bases, and 11 bases separated the two germline ends. Patients in Seattle were enrolled during active infection, then followed longitudinally. Original processing methods: Amplification of reference gene primers provided the estimated nucleated cell counts. Generated by immunoSEQ multiplex PCR, the TCRdb table keeps only in-frame clones and is missing some. The V and J calls and clone size are taken from that table; D and trimming were inferred from the DNA. The sample contains roughly 30,000 clones, approximately 85% of which appear only once. The sample is drawn from a study of blood T cell repertoires in COVID-19. Study overall: Collection of acute and convalescent COVID-19 samples took place in the United States, Italy and Spain.

Sequencing used peripheral blood. The sequence derives from a man in his 60s with COVID-19, enrolled during active disease. The chain uses TRBV7-2 and TRBJ1-4; possibly TRBD1 for D (5 bases). The CDR3 DNA reads as TGTGCCAGCCAGAGACAGATTAATGAAAAACTGTTTTTT. It is translated as CASQRQINEKLFF.